What follows are 7 T cell receptor beta chains derived from one specimen sequenced in a study of molecular identifiers for immune sequencing clone quantification. TCRdb re-analysed the PCR reads in MiXCR, keeping a single row per CDR3 protein. The data show over 600,000 distinct CDR3 sequences, with about 20% seen just once and roughly 0.85% held by the top ten. Sequencing was performed on naive CD8+ T cells from blood, with Jurkat cell RNA spiked in. Described subset: FACS-sorted CD8+CD4-CCR7+CD45RA+ naive T cells. The receptors here all came from a human donor in good health. Some libraries in this study had Jurkat cell RNA spiked in.

This clonotype was recorded many times. The chain combines TRBV19 with TRBJ1-5; no reliable D call. The CDR3 covers 15 residues. Trimming shortened V by 3 bases and J by 0 bases, and 9 bases separated the two germline ends. Germline CDR1 LNHDA, CDR2 SQIVND (reference sequence). The CDR3 DNA follows: TGTGCCAGTAGTATGTCGGACTATAGCAATCAGCCCCAGCATTTT. Amino acid sequence: CASSMSDYSNQPQHF.

As for this clonotype: A clone one base away is much larger, so this may be a read error. The genes are TRBV7-9 and TRBJ1-1; 9 bases are shared with TRBD1. Germline V CDR1 and CDR2: SEHNR, FQNEAQ (reference sequence). V lost 4 bases, J lost 3 bases, and 6 bases stayed unmatched. The CDR3 has 15 residues. The CDR3 region has the DNA TGTGCCAGCAGCTACACAGGGGGCACGGACACTGAAGCTTTCTTT. This encodes CASSYTGGTDTEAFF.

Of note for this clonotype: Given a much more abundant clone one base away, this may be a read error. The rearrangement links TRBV19 to TRBJ2-7; the D is unclear. Germline CDR1 reads LNHDA; CDR2 reads SQIVND (reference sequence). CDR3 length: 13 residues. Between the trimmed V and J ends, which lost 5 bases and 8 bases, there was a span of 16 bases. CDR3 bases: TGTGCCAGTAGTTTCCGGACCGCGTACAAGCAGTACTTC. It specifies CASSFRTAYKQYF.

Ten or more counts support this clonotype. This sequence joins TRBV5-1 and TRBJ2-7; possibly TRBD2 for D (6 bases). Looked up from germline, CDR1 is SGHRS and CDR2 is YFSETQ. Trimming stripped 4 bases from V and 5 bases from J, with 19 bases between. This CDR3 region has 15 residues. Here the CDR3 reads CASSPGLAPRNEQYF. Written as DNA, the CDR3 is TGCGCCAGCAGCCCCGGCCTAGCGCCTCGTAACGAGCAGTACTTC. Combining the CDR3 with reference TRBV5-1 and TRBJ2-7 gives the whole variable domain KAGVTQTPRYLIKTRGQQVTLSCSPISGHRSVSWYQQTPGQGLQFLFEYFSETQRNKGNFPGRFSGRQFSNSRSEMNVSTLELGDSALYLCASSPGLAPRNEQYFGPGTRLTVT.

V is TRBV6-2 or TRBV6-3 and J is TRBJ2-7; tentative D call: TRBD2 (6 bases). Germline V gene sequence: CDR1 MNHEY, CDR2 SVGEGT. V lost 2 bases, J lost 2 bases, and 10 bases lay in between. This CDR3 is 14 amino acids long. CDR3 protein: CASSYGGSAYEQYF. The CDR3 bases are TGTGCCAGCAGTTACGGAGGGTCCGCCTACGAGCAGTACTTC.

Points on this clonotype: A much larger clone lies one base from this, so it may be a read error. The V and J genes are TRBV20-1 and TRBJ1-2, with unresolved D. This CDR3 has 13 amino acids. V was clipped by 5 bases and J by 3 bases, with 13 bases between them. CDR1 and CDR2 (germline): DFQATT, SNEGSKA (reference sequence). Written as DNA, the CDR3 is TGCAGTGCTGATCTTCCGGGAGACTATGGCTACACCTTC. Amino acids: CSADLPGDYGYTF.

In its sample, this clonotype was seen a few times. V and J are TRBV18 and TRBJ2-5, with D perhaps matching TRBD2 (7 bases). Germline CDR1 KGHSH, CDR2 LQKENI. This CDR3 is built from 16 residues. Trimming removed 0 bases from V and 7 bases from J, with 18 bases in between. The CDR3 DNA reads as TGTGCCAGCTCACCACCGGGGGGGCCCAGTTTAGGGACCCAGTACTTC. This sequence encodes CASSPPGGPSLGTQYF. Full variable domain (outside the CDR3, taken from reference TRBV18 and TRBJ2-5): NAGVMQNPRHLVRRRGQEARLRCSPMKGHSHVYWYRQLPEEGLKFMVYLQKENIIDESGMPKERFSAEFPKEGPSILRIQQVVRGDSAAYFCASSPPGGPSLGTQYFGPGTRLLVL.